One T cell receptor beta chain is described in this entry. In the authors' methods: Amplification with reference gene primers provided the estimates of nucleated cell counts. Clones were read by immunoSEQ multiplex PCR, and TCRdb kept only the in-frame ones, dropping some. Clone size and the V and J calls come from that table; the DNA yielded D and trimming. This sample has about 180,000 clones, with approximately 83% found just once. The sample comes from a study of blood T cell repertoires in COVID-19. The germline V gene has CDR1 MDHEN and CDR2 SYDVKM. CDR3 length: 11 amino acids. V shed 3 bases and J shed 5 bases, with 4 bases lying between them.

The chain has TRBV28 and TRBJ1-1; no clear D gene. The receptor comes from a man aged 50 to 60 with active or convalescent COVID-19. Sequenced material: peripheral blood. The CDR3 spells CASSFMTEAFF. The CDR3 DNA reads TGTGCCAGCAGTTTTATGACTGAAGCTTTCTTT.